The 5 T cell receptor beta chains below come from one sample, sequenced in a study of T cell responses to AZD1222 COVID-19 vaccine. Clones were sequenced by immunoSEQ multiplex PCR, and TCRdb holds only the in-frame ones, with some missing. The table lists 75,000 to 100,000 clones, around 90% of them singletons. This material consisted of peripheral blood, taken on day 0 of AZD1222 vaccination. All receptors derive from an adult in good health.

The chain couples TRBV20-1 to TRBJ1-5; D is unresolved. The CDR3 runs 15 residues. The V end lost 3 bases, the J end lost 1 base, and 13 bases lay between the germline ends. Germline CDR1 and CDR2: DFQATT and SNEGSKA (reference sequence). CDR3 sequence (DNA): TGCAGTGCTAGTAGCGATACTTTGAGCAATCAGCCCCAGCATTTT. Protein product: CSASSDTLSNQPQHF.

V and J are TRBV4-2 and TRBJ2-1; 8 bases match TRBD2. The CDR3 extends over 17 amino acids. Germline V gene data show CDR1 as LGHNA and CDR2 as YNFKEQ. V was clipped by 4 bases and J by 4 bases; unmatched bases: 12. The CDR3 DNA reads as TGTGCCAGCAGCCCCGGAATACACGGGAGGGAATACAATGAGCAGTTCTTC. The encoded protein is CASSPGIHGREYNEQFF.

The gene calls are TRBV19 and TRBJ1-5; D not certain. The germline gives CDR1 LNHDA, CDR2 SQIVND (reference sequence). The V end lost 0 bases, the J end lost 0 bases, and 12 bases lay between the germline ends. The CDR3 runs 17 residues. CDR3: CASSIEDKLFSNQPQHF. In DNA, the CDR3 is TGTGCCAGTAGTATAGAGGATAAACTCTTTAGCAATCAGCCCCAGCATTTT.

The chain employs TRBV9 and TRBJ2-1, with 9 bases that match TRBD1. This CDR3 has 15 residues. V shed 4 bases and J 6 bases; nucleotides not matched to a gene: 8. The germline V gene has CDR1 SGDLS and CDR2 YYNGEE. The CDR3 is CASSPGQGNSNEQFF. CDR3 DNA: TGTGCCAGCAGCCCGGGACAGGGAAATTCCAATGAGCAGTTCTTC.

This chain links TRBV27 with TRBJ2-2; D not certain. The CDR3 is 15 residues long. Trimming left V 0 bases short and J 6 bases short, with 11 bases between. From germline, CDR1 is MNHEY and CDR2 SMNVEV (reference sequence). CDR3 sequence (DNA): TGTGCCAGCAGTTTATCGATAAAGGCCCCCGGGGAGCTGTTTTTT. Amino acid sequence: CASSLSIKAPGELFF.